One T cell receptor beta chain is described in this entry. Its specificity is not known. The donors were members of the validation cohort, which comprised about 120 subjects and was separate from the first cohort of about 700 subjects. This entry is derived from a study of cytomegalovirus exposure and HLA in healthy donors. Study-level background: The roughly 120 validation repertoires matched the roughly 700 first-cohort repertoires in platform, a later analysis reported. Points from the study as a whole: One later analysis, an examination of the 100 to 150 validation repertoires, found that first-cohort TCR clusters tended to co-occur in them. The study designated fewer than 200 TCR beta chains cytomegalovirus-associated.

CDR3 length equals 13 residues. Germline values: CDR1 SQVTM, CDR2 ANQGSEA. Trimming took 6 bases from V and 4 from J, leaving 13 bases between them. Method: immunoSEQ multiplex PCR; TCRdb's copy keeps in-frame clones and lacks some. The data hold approximately 150,000 clones, with roughly nine tenths observed a single time. This rearrangement joins TRBV29-1 to TRBJ2-1; D remains unclear. Material for sequencing was PBMCs. This sequence originates from a man between 18 and 35 years old in good health and CMV-seropositive. The CDR3 sequence: CSVATGSYNEQFF. CDR3 coding DNA: TGCAGCGTAGCCACCGGGTCGTACAATGAGCAGTTCTTC.